The 11 T cell receptor beta chains below come from one sample, sequenced in a study of vaccination effects on CD4 cells after COVID-19. These receptors' antigens are unknown. Sequencing in the ViraFEST assay came after antigen-specific CD4+ T cells had been expanded with viral peptide pools, which were used to stimulate PBMC. When around ten days of culture had elapsed, CD4+ T cells were isolated. People in the vaccine group had not been infected with SARS-CoV-2 before, and their nucleocapsid antibodies were negative. Some clones are missing from TCRdb's copy, which holds only in-frame ones; the method was immunoSEQ multiplex PCR. The sample shows about 24,000 clones, over 70% of them seen only once. Source: CD4+ T cells from PBMCs cultured with HCoV-NL63 spike peptides, taken before COVID-19 vaccination. The receptors come from a human donor who received a COVID-19 vaccine.

The chain combines TRBV3-1 (or the pseudogene TRBV3-2) with TRBJ2-5, with TRBD2 identical over 11 bases. The CDR3 sequence is 15 residues long. V lost 3 bases and J lost 4; bases outside the gene matches: 4. Looked up from germline, CDR1 is LGHDT and CDR2 is YNNKEL (reference sequence). The CDR3 sequence is CASSHSGGAVETQYF. DNA for the CDR3: TGTGCCAGCAGCCATAGCGGGGGGGCCGTAGAGACCCAGTACTTC.

V is TRBV19 and J is TRBJ2-2, with 7 bases lining up with TRBD1. The CDR3 totals 15 residues. The germline V gene encodes CDR1 LNHDA and CDR2 SQIVND (reference sequence). With V trimmed by 6 bases and J by 6 bases, 10 bases remained unmatched. The CDR3 DNA reads as TGTGCCAGTAGACATGGGACAGAGAGGTCCGGGGAGCTGTTTTTT. As protein: CASRHGTERSGELFF.

This clone ranks as large. The rearrangement uses TRBV5-1 and TRBJ2-3, with 11 bases that match TRBD2. Trimming at V came to 7 bases and at J to 5 bases, leaving 12 bases not matched to a gene. The CDR3 extends over 16 amino acids. CDR1 SGHRS and CDR2 YFSETQ come from the germline V gene. CDR3 residues: CASCPSGGPGQDTQYF. The CDR3 DNA reads TGCGCCAGCTGTCCTAGCGGGGGGCCGGGGCAAGATACGCAGTATTTT.

The chain combines TRBV5-1 with TRBJ1-2; no clear D gene. Germline lookup yields CDR1 SGHRS and CDR2 YFSETQ. CDR3 length: 14 amino acids. V was clipped by 1 base and J by 4 bases, with 11 bases between them. The CDR3 nucleotides are TGCGCCAGCAGCTTGTCTGATGCGATCTATGGCTACACCTTC. This sequence encodes CASSLSDAIYGYTF.

V and J are TRBV11-1 and TRBJ2-2; a weak D match, TRBD1 (6 bases). Trimming cost V 1 base and J 0 bases, with 9 bases left between them. Germline V gives CDR1 SGHAT, CDR2 FQDESV (reference sequence). The CDR3 is made up of 16 amino acids. CDR3 in amino acids: CASSLEGQTNTGELFF. Here the CDR3 DNA reads TGTGCCAGCAGCTTAGAGGGACAAACGAACACCGGGGAGCTGTTTTTT.

CDR3 bases: TGTGCCAGCAGTTACTCGGGGGGAGACCCTAATGAGCAGTTCTTC. Residues: CASSYSGGDPNEQFF. The chain joins TRBV6-2 or TRBV6-3 to TRBJ2-1; maybe TRBD2 (6 bases). The germline V gene encodes CDR1 MNHEY and CDR2 SVGEGT. The V and J ends lost 0 bases and 7 bases respectively, with 13 bases between them. The CDR3 is made up of 15 amino acids.

This clone was seen a single time. This rearrangement joins TRBV11-3 to TRBJ2-2; a weak D match, TRBD2 (6 bases). The CDR3 consists of 15 residues. V was pared by 5 bases and J by 1 base, with 11 bases between. Germline values: CDR1 SGHNT, CDR2 YENEEA. The DNA of the CDR3 is TGTGCCAGCAGCCTGCGGCGGGGGAACACCGGGGAGCTGTTTTTT. Its translation is CASSLRRGNTGELFF.

CDR3 sequence reads: CASSLIRGSPLHF. Here the CDR3 DNA reads TGTGCCAGCAGCTTGATCCGAGGTTCACCCCTCCACTTT. J is TRBJ1-6 and V is TRBV5-8; no clear D. From germline, CDR1 is SGHTS and CDR2 YDEGEE. Trimming stripped 1 base from V and 9 bases from J, with 8 bases between. The CDR3 extends over 13 amino acids.

The gene calls are TRBV10-1 and TRBJ2-3; 8 nucleotides match TRBD2. This CDR3 is 16 amino acids long. V gave up 6 bases and J gave up 5 bases; unmatched junction bases: 13. CDR1 and CDR2 from the germline V gene are WNHNN and SYGVQD (reference sequence). CDR3 coding DNA: TGCGCCAGCAGCTCCCGCGGAGCGGGAGCGCGAGATACGCAGTATTTT. It encodes CASSSRGAGARDTQYF.

Only one count was recorded for this clone. The rearrangement joins TRBV5-1 to TRBJ2-2, with 7 positions matching TRBD1. Per germline, CDR1 SGHRS and CDR2 YFSETQ. CDR3 length: 15 residues. V shed 2 bases, J shed 6 bases, and the junction held 7 bases outside the gene matches. Here the CDR3 DNA reads TGCGCCAGCAGCTTTGGACAGGTTCTACCCGGGGAGCTGTTTTTT. Its translation: CASSFGQVLPGELFF. Drawing the rest from reference TRBV5-1 and TRBJ2-2, the complete variable domain is KAGVTQTPRYLIKTRGQQVTLSCSPISGHRSVSWYQQTPGQGLQFLFEYFSETQRNKGNFPGRFSGRQFSNSRSEMNVSTLELGDSALYLCASSFGQVLPGELFFGEGSRLTVL.

The V and J genes are TRBV19 and TRBJ1-4; weak D call: TRBD1 (5 bases). Germline assignment: CDR1 LNHDA and CDR2 SQIVND (reference sequence). The CDR3 has 14 amino acids. Trimming took off 6 bases at V and 2 bases at J, with 10 bases between the two ends. The CDR3 bases are TGTGCCAGTAGCAAAGGGGTGACTAATGAAAAACTGTTTTTT. This encodes CASSKGVTNEKLFF.